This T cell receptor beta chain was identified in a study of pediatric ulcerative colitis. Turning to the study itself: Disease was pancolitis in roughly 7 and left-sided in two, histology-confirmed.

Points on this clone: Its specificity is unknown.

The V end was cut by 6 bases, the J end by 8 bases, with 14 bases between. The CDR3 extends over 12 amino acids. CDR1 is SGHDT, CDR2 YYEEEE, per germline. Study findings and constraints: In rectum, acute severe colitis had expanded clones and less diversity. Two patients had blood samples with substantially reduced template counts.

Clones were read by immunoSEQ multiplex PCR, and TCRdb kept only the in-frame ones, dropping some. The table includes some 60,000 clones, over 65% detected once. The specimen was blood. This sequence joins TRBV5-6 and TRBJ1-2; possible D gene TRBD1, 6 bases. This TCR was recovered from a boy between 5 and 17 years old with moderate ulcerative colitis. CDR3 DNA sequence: TGTGCCAGCAAACGCAGGGGATACGGCTACACCTTC. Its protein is CASKRRGYGYTF.